This TCR beta chain was recorded in a study of blood T cell repertoires in COVID-19. At the level of the study: COVID-19 samples from acute and convalescent phases originated in the United States, Italy and Spain. In each case, the material was cDNA or gDNA derived from T cells, B-cell-depleted T cells, or PBMCs.

In the authors' workflow: Estimation of nucleated cell counts was performed using reference gene primer amplification. Assay used: immunoSEQ multiplex PCR; TCRdb lists only in-frame clones, some missing. V, J and clone size are those of that table, while D and trimming were read from the DNA. Among 50,000 to 65,000 clones listed, 84% were seen once. This clone was recorded only once. It was during active infection that Seattle patients were enrolled and then longitudinally followed. V lost 3 bases to trimming and J lost 2 bases, with 8 bases between them. The CDR3 sequence is 14 residues long. Germline CDR1 and CDR2: SGHTA and FQGTGA.

The sample comprised peripheral blood. This TCR was sampled from a man aged 60 to 69 with COVID-19, enrolled during active disease. The chain has TRBV7-3 and TRBJ1-3; weak D call: TRBD1 (6 bases). CDR3 sequence: CASSFGQPGNTIYF. The CDR3 nucleotides are TGTGCCAGCAGCTTCGGACAGCCTGGAAACACCATATATTTT.